These T cell receptor beta chains were read from a single sample in a study of blood T cell repertoires in COVID-19. Assay used: immunoSEQ multiplex PCR; TCRdb lists only in-frame clones, some missing. The data show roughly 110,000 clones, 84% seen once. The sample was peripheral blood. These receptors originate from a woman aged 60-70 years with acute or convalescent COVID-19. CDR3s include the opening cysteine and the closing phenylalanine or tryptophan. Each record gives: V gene, J gene, D gene, clone size, CDR3 DNA, CDR3 protein. A D gene is named only where the DNA matches it firmly. Clone size is stated in some rows and not others, as once, few, many or a class when expanded.

v_call: TRBV9; j_call: TRBJ2-7; d_call: TRBD2; clone_size: -; cdr3_nt: TGTGCCAGCAGCGCTGTACCCGGGACTAGCGGTTCCGAGCAGTACTTC; cdr3_aa: CASSAVPGTSGSEQYF
v_call: TRBV2; j_call: TRBJ2-3; d_call: -; clone_size: -; cdr3_nt: TGTGCATCAGGGTTTACGACAGATACGCAGTATTTT; cdr3_aa: CASGFTTDTQYF
v_call: TRBV6-1; j_call: TRBJ2-7; d_call: -; clone_size: once; cdr3_nt: TGTGCCAGCAGTGAAGGCTGGGGAGACTACGAGCAGTACTTC; cdr3_aa: CASSEGWGDYEQYF
v_call: TRBV5-4; j_call: TRBJ2-5; d_call: TRBD2; clone_size: -; cdr3_nt: TGTGCCAGCAGGGCCCGGGGGGGACAAGAGACCCAGTACTTC; cdr3_aa: CASRARGGQETQYF
v_call: TRBV29-1; j_call: TRBJ2-3; d_call: -; clone_size: -; cdr3_nt: TGCAGCGTTGTGGCGGCTGATGATACGCAGTATTTT; cdr3_aa: CSVVAADDTQYF
v_call: TRBV5-8; j_call: TRBJ1-1; d_call: TRBD1; clone_size: -; cdr3_nt: TGTGCCAGCAGCAAGGGACAGGGAGGCGGCCCCATCTTT; cdr3_aa: CASSKGQGGGPIF
v_call: TRBV19; j_call: TRBJ1-5; d_call: TRBD1; clone_size: -; cdr3_nt: TGTGCCATGGGGGACAGGGGGAGCAATCAGCCCCAGCATTTT; cdr3_aa: CAMGDRGSNQPQHF
v_call: TRBV19; j_call: TRBJ2-3; d_call: -; clone_size: -; cdr3_nt: TGTGCCAGTAGTACTCAGCGCGCCGATACGCAGTATTTT; cdr3_aa: CASSTQRADTQYF
v_call: TRBV7-6; j_call: TRBJ1-1; d_call: -; clone_size: many; cdr3_nt: TGTGCCAGCAGCTTAGTACTGGGGGCGCGTACTGAAGCTTTCTTT; cdr3_aa: CASSLVLGARTEAFF
v_call: TRBV28; j_call: TRBJ2-7; d_call: TRBD2; clone_size: -; cdr3_nt: TGTGCCAGCAGTATAGCTAGCGGGATCACCTACGAGCAGTACTTC; cdr3_aa: CASSIASGITYEQYF
v_call: TRBV27; j_call: TRBJ2-2; d_call: TRBD1; clone_size: -; cdr3_nt: TGTGCCAGCAGTCCCGATTCGACAGGGGTGGACACCGGGGAGCTGTTTTTT; cdr3_aa: CASSPDSTGVDTGELFF
v_call: TRBV4-1; j_call: TRBJ1-2; d_call: -; clone_size: -; cdr3_nt: TGCGCCAGCAGCCAAGACGGCGGGGCGATCTATGGCTACACCTTC; cdr3_aa: CASSQDGGAIYGYTF